This TCR beta chain was obtained from a study of blood T cell repertoires in COVID-19. The overall study: Samples came from the United States, Italy and Spain, spanning acute and convalescent COVID-19.

Germline values: CDR1 LNHDA, CDR2 SQIVND (reference sequence). The CDR3 contains 14 residues. V trimming: 7 bases; J trimming: 8 bases; junction bases outside the gene matches: 8. As to this clone: The sample carries other DNA sequences with the same CDR3.

Sequencing used immunoSEQ multiplex PCR; TCRdb keeps in-frame clones, though not all of them. The table includes 110,000 or so clones, 75% to 90% detected once. The sequence derives from a man aged 65 to 85 with active or convalescent COVID-19. V usage is TRBV19 and J usage is TRBJ1-4; 9 positions match TRBD1. The material sequenced was peripheral blood. This CDR3 reads CASTLDRGGEKLFF. CDR3 coding DNA: TGTGCCAGTACCTTGGACAGGGGCGGCGAAAAACTGTTTTTT. The whole variable domain, remainder taken from reference TRBV19 and TRBJ1-4, is DGGITQSPKYLFRKEGQNVTLSCEQNLNHDAMYWYRQDPGQGLRLIYYSQIVNDFQKGDIAEGYSVSREKKESFPLTVTSAQKNPTAFYLCASTLDRGGEKLFFGSGTQLSVL.